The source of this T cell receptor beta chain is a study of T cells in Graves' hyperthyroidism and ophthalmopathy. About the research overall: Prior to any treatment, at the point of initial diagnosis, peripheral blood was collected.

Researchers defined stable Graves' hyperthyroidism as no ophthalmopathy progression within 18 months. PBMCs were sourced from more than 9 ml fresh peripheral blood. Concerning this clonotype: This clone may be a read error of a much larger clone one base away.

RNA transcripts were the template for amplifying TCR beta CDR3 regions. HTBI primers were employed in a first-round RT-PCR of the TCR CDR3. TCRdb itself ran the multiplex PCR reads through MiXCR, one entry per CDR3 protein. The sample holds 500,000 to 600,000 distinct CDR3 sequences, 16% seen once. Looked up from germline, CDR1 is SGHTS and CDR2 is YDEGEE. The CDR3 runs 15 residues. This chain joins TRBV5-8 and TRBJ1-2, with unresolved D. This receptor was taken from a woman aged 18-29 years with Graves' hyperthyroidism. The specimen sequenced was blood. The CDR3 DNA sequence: TGTGCCAGCAGCTTGGTCTCCAGAGTAAAGGATGGCTCCACCTTC. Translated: CASSLVSRVKDGSTF. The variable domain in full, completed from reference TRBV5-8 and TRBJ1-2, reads EAGVTQSPTHLIKTRGQQATLRCSPISGHTSVYWYQQALGLGLQFLLWYDEGEERNRGNFPPRFSGRQFPNYSSELNVNALELEDSALYLCASSLVSRVKDGSTFGSGTRLTVV.